The T cell receptor beta chain described here comes from a study of response to subunit inactivated influenza vaccine. TCRdb analysed the RT-PCR reads with MiXCR anew, one entry per CDR3 protein. The top ten hold 10% of the sample, which has under 750,000 distinct CDR3 sequences, approximately 10% seen once. To note about this clonotype: Its specificity is not known.

The study, taken as a whole, reports: Authors suggested each seasonal influenza vaccination recruits few new T cells.

The CDR3 covers 14 residues. The germline V gene has CDR1 MNHEY and CDR2 SMNVEV (reference sequence). The V end lost 4 bases, the J end lost 5 bases, and 13 bases lay between the germline ends. Sequences were derived from PBMCs from blood, sampled on the day of vaccination. The TCR sequence derives from a man between 45 and 60 years old who received an inactivated influenza vaccine. This sequence joins TRBV27 and TRBJ2-3; possibly TRBD2 for D (6 bases). CDR3 protein: CASSSDYGRDTQYF. Here the CDR3 DNA reads TGTGCCAGCAGTTCGGACTATGGTCGAGATACGCAGTATTTT.